This T cell receptor beta chain was recovered during a study of T cells in Graves' hyperthyroidism and ophthalmopathy. Overall study results and limits: For ophthalmopathy, model prediction preceded onset by a median approximately 6 months.

This CDR3 spans 13 amino acids. V lost 7 bases and J lost 2; bases outside the gene matches: 4. CDR1 and CDR2 from the germline V gene are SQVTM and ANQGSEA. TCR beta CDR3 region amplification was performed from RNA transcripts. With the HTBI primer set, the TCR CDR3 went through a first round of RT-PCR. TCRdb independently ran MiXCR on the multiplex PCR reads; one entry per CDR3 protein. The sample yields about 600,000 distinct CDR3 sequences, more than 13% seen once. This clonotype was observed a handful of times. Antigen specificity is unknown. The specimen was blood. The chain uses TRBV29-1 and TRBJ2-1, with 8 bases lining up with TRBD1. The TCR comes from a woman between 18 and 30 years old with Graves' ophthalmopathy. The chain's CDR3 is CSADRGAYNEQFF. CDR3 DNA: TGCAGCGCAGACAGGGGCGCCTACAATGAGCAGTTCTTC.